These T cell receptor beta chains were read from a single sample in a study of cytomegalovirus exposure and HLA in healthy donors. Profiled with immunoSEQ multiplex PCR; TCRdb holds only in-frame clones, not every one. Of around 150,000 clones in the sample, roughly three fifths are singletons; the top ten hold 6.5%. Sequenced sample: PBMCs. All receptors come from a woman between 55 and 75 years old in good health and CMV-seronegative. The CDR3 runs from the conserved cysteine through the conserved F or W. A D gene is named only where the DNA matches it firmly. Only part of the rows carry a size: once, few, many, or a class if the clone is expanded.

D gene: TRBD2
clone size: NA
V gene: TRBV5-1
J gene: TRBJ2-7
CDR3 length: 14
CDR3 protein: CASKGLAGTYEQYF
CDR3 DNA: TGCGCCAGCAAGGGACTAGCGGGGACCTACGAGCAGTACTTC

D gene: NA
clone size: NA
V gene: TRBV7-3
J gene: TRBJ1-3
CDR3 length: 14
CDR3 protein: CASSLGGSGNTIYF
CDR3 DNA: TGTGCCAGCAGTCTAGGGGGATCTGGAAACACCATATATTTT

D gene: TRBD2
clone size: NA
V gene: TRBV5-1
J gene: TRBJ2-1
CDR3 length: 15
CDR3 protein: CASSLFLSGDNEQFF
CDR3 DNA: TGCGCCAGCAGCTTGTTCCTTAGCGGGGACAATGAGCAGTTCTTC

D gene: NA
clone size: NA
V gene: TRBV7-2
J gene: TRBJ2-5
CDR3 length: 14
CDR3 protein: CASSESSIGETQYF
CDR3 DNA: TGTGCCAGCAGCGAATCGAGTATCGGAGAGACCCAGTACTTC

D gene: TRBD1
clone size: NA
V gene: TRBV27
J gene: TRBJ1-4
CDR3 length: 14
CDR3 protein: CASSSDRGREKLFF
CDR3 DNA: TGTGCCAGCAGTTCGGACAGGGGACGGGAAAAACTGTTTTTT

D gene: NA
clone size: many
V gene: TRBV1
J gene: TRBJ1-1
CDR3 length: 14
CDR3 protein: CTSSRTSEGTEAFF
CDR3 DNA: TGCACCAGCAGCCGGACTTCGGAGGGCACTGAAGCTTTCTTT

D gene: TRBD1
clone size: NA
V gene: TRBV7-8
J gene: TRBJ1-5
CDR3 length: 14
CDR3 protein: CASSLARGQQPQHF
CDR3 DNA: TGTGCCAGCAGCTTAGCCCGGGGACAGCAGCCCCAGCATTTT

D gene: TRBD1
clone size: NA
V gene: TRBV5-1
J gene: TRBJ1-1
CDR3 length: 16
CDR3 protein: CASSLGQGVSLTEAFF
CDR3 DNA: TGCGCCAGCAGCTTGGGACAGGGGGTTTCGTTAACTGAAGCTTTCTTT

D gene: TRBD1
clone size: NA
V gene: TRBV19
J gene: TRBJ2-7
CDR3 length: 16
CDR3 protein: CASSPGQGIGRYEQYF
CDR3 DNA: TGTGCCAGTAGTCCCGGACAGGGGATTGGGAGGTACGAGCAGTACTTC

D gene: TRBD1
clone size: few
V gene: TRBV7-8
J gene: TRBJ2-4
CDR3 length: 16
CDR3 protein: CASSPNPGTGGRVQYF
CDR3 DNA: TGTGCCAGCAGCCCGAACCCAGGGACAGGGGGCCGAGTTCAGTACTTC

D gene: NA
clone size: NA
V gene: TRBV5-1
J gene: TRBJ1-5
CDR3 length: 14
CDR3 protein: CASPTGGVNQPQHF
CDR3 DNA: TGCGCCAGCCCCACAGGAGGGGTAAATCAGCCCCAGCATTTT

D gene: NA
clone size: few
V gene: TRBV5-4
J gene: TRBJ1-3
CDR3 length: 17
CDR3 protein: CASSPSLTGRSGNTIYF
CDR3 DNA: TGTGCCAGCAGCCCCTCCCTGACAGGCCGCTCTGGAAACACCATATATTTT

D gene: NA
clone size: NA
V gene: TRBV7-9
J gene: TRBJ2-7
CDR3 length: 13
CDR3 protein: CSSSRTAGYEQYF
CDR3 DNA: TGTTCCAGCAGCCGAACAGCGGGCTACGAGCAGTACTTC

D gene: NA
clone size: NA
V gene: TRBV7-8
J gene: TRBJ2-5
CDR3 length: 14
CDR3 protein: CASSSGTNQETQYF
CDR3 DNA: TGTGCCAGCAGCTCCGGGACAAACCAAGAGACCCAGTACTTC

D gene: NA
clone size: NA
V gene: TRBV9
J gene: TRBJ1-4
CDR3 length: 15
CDR3 protein: CASSVGGAGDEKLFF
CDR3 DNA: TGTGCCAGCAGCGTAGGGGGCGCAGGGGATGAAAAACTGTTTTTT

D gene: TRBD1
clone size: few
V gene: TRBV19
J gene: TRBJ1-5
CDR3 length: 18
CDR3 protein: CASSNDRTGKPSNQPQHF
CDR3 DNA: TGTGCCAGTAGCAATGATCGGACAGGGAAGCCTAGCAATCAGCCCCAGCATTTT

D gene: NA
clone size: NA
V gene: TRBV19
J gene: TRBJ1-5
CDR3 length: 14
CDR3 protein: CASSQLTRRQPQHF
CDR3 DNA: TGTGCCAGCTCACAACTAACTAGGCGTCAGCCCCAGCATTTT

D gene: NA
clone size: few
V gene: TRBV4-1
J gene: TRBJ1-2
CDR3 length: 14
CDR3 protein: CASSPMGGGFGYTF
CDR3 DNA: TGCGCCAGCAGCCCGATGGGAGGGGGTTTTGGCTACACCTTC

D gene: TRBD1
clone size: few
V gene: TRBV29-1
J gene: TRBJ1-5
CDR3 length: 15
CDR3 protein: CSVQQGGGGNQPQHF
CDR3 DNA: TGCAGCGTCCAACAGGGGGGTGGGGGCAATCAGCCCCAGCATTTT

D gene: TRBD2
clone size: NA
V gene: TRBV9
J gene: TRBJ2-3
CDR3 length: 19
CDR3 protein: CASSVSVRTSGRGTDTQYF
CDR3 DNA: TGTGCCAGCAGCGTTTCGGTCAGGACTAGCGGGAGAGGGACAGATACGCAGTATTTT

D gene: NA
clone size: few
V gene: TRBV5-4
J gene: TRBJ2-4
CDR3 length: 13
CDR3 protein: CASSQLAKNIQYF
CDR3 DNA: TGTGCCAGCAGTCAACTAGCCAAAAACATTCAGTACTTC

D gene: NA
clone size: NA
V gene: TRBV2
J gene: TRBJ1-6
CDR3 length: 13
CDR3 protein: CASSAVENSPLHF
CDR3 DNA: TGTGCCAGCAGTGCGGTAGAGAATTCACCCCTCCACTTT

D gene: TRBD2
clone size: NA
V gene: TRBV2
J gene: TRBJ2-7
CDR3 length: 14
CDR3 protein: CASSVLAGAGEQYF
CDR3 DNA: TGTGCCAGCAGTGTATTAGCGGGGGCGGGGGAGCAGTACTTC

D gene: TRBD1
clone size: NA
V gene: TRBV7-8
J gene: TRBJ2-7
CDR3 length: 14
CDR3 protein: CASSPRQGAYEQYF
CDR3 DNA: TGTGCCAGCAGCCCCCGACAGGGGGCTTACGAGCAGTACTTC

D gene: NA
clone size: NA
V gene: TRBV6-6
J gene: TRBJ1-2
CDR3 length: 14
CDR3 protein: CASSYSVGSGGYTF
CDR3 DNA: TGTGCCAGCAGTTACTCAGTGGGATCGGGAGGCTACACCTTC

D gene: NA
clone size: NA
V gene: TRBV7-2
J gene: TRBJ2-3
CDR3 length: 14
CDR3 protein: CASSLRLASDTQYF
CDR3 DNA: TGTGCCAGCAGCTTAAGGCTAGCATCAGATACGCAGTATTTT

D gene: NA
clone size: NA
V gene: TRBV7-6
J gene: TRBJ2-1
CDR3 length: 13
CDR3 protein: CASSLAGGGEQFF
CDR3 DNA: TGTGCCAGCAGCTTAGCGGGAGGGGGTGAGCAGTTCTTC

D gene: TRBD1
clone size: NA
V gene: TRBV5-1
J gene: TRBJ2-1
CDR3 length: 14
CDR3 protein: CASSFTGGYNEQFF
CDR3 DNA: TGCGCCAGCAGCTTTACAGGGGGCTACAATGAGCAGTTCTTC

D gene: NA
clone size: NA
V gene: TRBV6-5
J gene: TRBJ1-2
CDR3 length: 14
CDR3 protein: CASSYGTGIVGYTF
CDR3 DNA: TGTGCCAGCAGTTACGGAACAGGGATAGTTGGCTACACCTTC

D gene: TRBD1
clone size: few
V gene: TRBV19
J gene: TRBJ2-5
CDR3 length: 14
CDR3 protein: CASSITGGQETQYF
CDR3 DNA: TGTGCCAGTAGTATCACAGGGGGCCAAGAGACCCAGTACTTC

D gene: TRBD1
clone size: NA
V gene: TRBV28
J gene: TRBJ1-1
CDR3 length: 15
CDR3 protein: CASSYYRGATTEAFF
CDR3 DNA: TGTGCCAGCAGTTATTACAGGGGTGCGACCACTGAAGCTTTCTTT

D gene: NA
clone size: NA
V gene: TRBV6-1
J gene: TRBJ2-2
CDR3 length: 11
CDR3 protein: CASSPDRELFF
CDR3 DNA: TGTGCCAGCAGTCCAGACAGGGAGCTGTTTTTT

D gene: NA
clone size: NA
V gene: TRBV5-1
J gene: TRBJ2-7
CDR3 length: 13
CDR3 protein: CASSLLQGGEQYF
CDR3 DNA: TGCGCCAGCAGCTTGCTTCAGGGAGGCGAGCAGTACTTC

D gene: NA
clone size: NA
V gene: TRBV7-6
J gene: TRBJ2-7
CDR3 length: 15
CDR3 protein: CASSPLPGTQGEQYF
CDR3 DNA: TGTGCCAGCAGCCCACTTCCAGGGACACAGGGCGAGCAGTACTTC

D gene: NA
clone size: NA
V gene: TRBV7-2
J gene: TRBJ2-7
CDR3 length: 13
CDR3 protein: CASSLALAWEQYF
CDR3 DNA: TGTGCCAGCAGCTTAGCCCTAGCTTGGGAGCAGTACTTC

D gene: NA
clone size: NA
V gene: TRBV7-2
J gene: TRBJ1-4
CDR3 length: 15
CDR3 protein: CASSLVAGVREKLFF
CDR3 DNA: TGTGCCAGCAGCTTAGTCGCGGGGGTCAGGGAAAAACTGTTTTTT

D gene: NA
clone size: NA
V gene: TRBV5-1
J gene: TRBJ2-5
CDR3 length: 14
CDR3 protein: CASSGGGAQETQYF
CDR3 DNA: TGCGCCAGCAGCGGCGGCGGGGCCCAAGAGACCCAGTACTTC

D gene: NA
clone size: once
V gene: TRBV10-3
J gene: TRBJ2-1
CDR3 length: 11
CDR3 protein: CAIGRLNEQFF
CDR3 DNA: TGTGCCATCGGCCGTCTTAATGAGCAGTTCTTC

D gene: TRBD1
clone size: NA
V gene: TRBV6-5
J gene: TRBJ1-1
CDR3 length: 15
CDR3 protein: CASSLDRAPSTEAFF
CDR3 DNA: TGTGCCAGCAGCCTGGACAGGGCACCCAGCACTGAAGCTTTCTTT

D gene: TRBD1
clone size: NA
V gene: TRBV6-5
J gene: TRBJ1-2
CDR3 length: 15
CDR3 protein: CASSYPTGGLYGYTF
CDR3 DNA: TGTGCCAGCAGTTACCCGACAGGGGGACTCTATGGCTACACCTTC

D gene: TRBD2
clone size: few
V gene: TRBV6-6
J gene: TRBJ2-1
CDR3 length: 13
CDR3 protein: CATEGLAGGEQFF
CDR3 DNA: TGTGCCACCGAGGGACTAGCGGGGGGGGAGCAGTTCTTC